These T cell receptor beta chains were read from a single sample in a study of T-cell memory formation after mild COVID-19. Each CDR3 protein is one row after TCRdb ran MiXCR on the 5' RACE reads. The sample holds approximately 290,000 distinct CDR3 sequences, over 7% seen once. Specimen: PBMCs or a T cell subset sorted from them (not recorded which). These receptors all stem from a man aged 18 to 30 who had mild COVID-19 (a few samples of this study predate the infection). Cell type and time point are not known. CDR3s leave out the opening cysteine and the closing phenylalanine or tryptophan. Each record gives: J gene, V gene, CDR3 protein.

J gene: TRBJ2-2; V gene: TRBV9; CDR3 protein: ASSVVGGPSTGELF
J gene: TRBJ1-1; V gene: TRBV28; CDR3 protein: ASSLWVRAQAF
J gene: TRBJ1-1; V gene: TRBV20-1; CDR3 protein: SARANTEAF
J gene: TRBJ2-2; V gene: TRBV5-5; CDR3 protein: ASSPGTGGGGELF
J gene: TRBJ2-2; V gene: TRBV7-8; CDR3 protein: ASSFRLSGELF
J gene: TRBJ1-1; V gene: TRBV6-5; CDR3 protein: ASSPAGQNTEAF
J gene: TRBJ2-7; V gene: TRBV6-2/TRBV6-3; CDR3 protein: ASSSRRLYEQY
J gene: TRBJ2-5; V gene: TRBV11-2; CDR3 protein: ASSSLAPQETQY
J gene: TRBJ1-2; V gene: TRBV6-2/TRBV6-3; CDR3 protein: ASSYQGAFGYT
J gene: TRBJ1-1; V gene: TRBV19; CDR3 protein: ATRWGNTEAF
J gene: TRBJ1-2; V gene: TRBV5-6; CDR3 protein: ASSFDRAEGYT
J gene: TRBJ1-4; V gene: TRBV3-1; CDR3 protein: ASSRTYSPVEKLF
J gene: TRBJ2-3; V gene: TRBV5-1; CDR3 protein: ASSLARAGGGRTDTQY
J gene: TRBJ2-1; V gene: TRBV6-5; CDR3 protein: ASRPTGENEQF
J gene: TRBJ2-7; V gene: TRBV10-3; CDR3 protein: ATRDRGPEVEQY
J gene: TRBJ1-3; V gene: TRBV7-6; CDR3 protein: ASSGIPGNTIY
J gene: TRBJ1-1; V gene: TRBV5-1; CDR3 protein: ASSTTGSAEAF
J gene: TRBJ1-1; V gene: TRBV5-1; CDR3 protein: ASGGVSTTEAF
J gene: TRBJ1-1; V gene: TRBV20-1; CDR3 protein: SATPGPGAEAF
J gene: TRBJ2-7; V gene: TRBV29-1; CDR3 protein: SVSDNYYEQY
J gene: TRBJ2-3; V gene: TRBV7-3; CDR3 protein: ASSLGGASGDTQY
J gene: TRBJ2-2; V gene: TRBV6-6; CDR3 protein: ASSYGGAVGELF
J gene: TRBJ2-5; V gene: TRBV7-2; CDR3 protein: ASSSSGTYRGTQY
J gene: TRBJ2-5; V gene: TRBV6-2/TRBV6-3; CDR3 protein: ASSPRPGQVFFSGETQY
J gene: TRBJ2-5; V gene: TRBV7-2; CDR3 protein: ASSLPGGGTETQY
J gene: TRBJ2-4; V gene: TRBV20-1; CDR3 protein: SAPSGGKNIQY
J gene: TRBJ2-7; V gene: TRBV12-3/TRBV12-4; CDR3 protein: ASSSTGFEQY
J gene: TRBJ2-6; V gene: TRBV20-1; CDR3 protein: SARRVGANVLT
J gene: TRBJ1-2; V gene: TRBV6-5; CDR3 protein: ASKFEGILGDGYT
J gene: TRBJ1-1; V gene: TRBV5-1; CDR3 protein: ASSTTPDSWNTEAF
J gene: TRBJ2-1; V gene: TRBV7-2; CDR3 protein: ASRPGAHNEQF
J gene: TRBJ1-1; V gene: TRBV9; CDR3 protein: ASSVVAGQGGNTEAF
J gene: TRBJ2-2; V gene: TRBV20-1; CDR3 protein: SARYSGDANTGELF
J gene: TRBJ2-5; V gene: TRBV5-1; CDR3 protein: ASSPGAGEQETQY
J gene: TRBJ2-3; V gene: TRBV30; CDR3 protein: AWSRGMTDTQY
J gene: TRBJ2-5; V gene: TRBV5-1; CDR3 protein: ASSTGTRAGTQY
J gene: TRBJ2-2; V gene: TRBV5-1; CDR3 protein: ASSLGPDGGNTGELF
J gene: TRBJ1-1; V gene: TRBV12-3/TRBV12-4; CDR3 protein: ASSLARKTEAF
J gene: TRBJ1-5; V gene: TRBV20-1; CDR3 protein: SASPGNQPQH
J gene: TRBJ1-1; V gene: TRBV27; CDR3 protein: ASSWGLGTEAF
J gene: TRBJ2-7; V gene: TRBV5-1; CDR3 protein: ASGTQGGLDEQY
J gene: TRBJ1-1; V gene: TRBV12-3/TRBV12-4; CDR3 protein: ASTKGTVNTEAF
J gene: TRBJ2-5; V gene: TRBV11-3; CDR3 protein: ASSAGTGRETQY
J gene: TRBJ2-5; V gene: TRBV7-9; CDR3 protein: ASGGGQVLFETQY
J gene: TRBJ2-3; V gene: TRBV6-2/TRBV6-3; CDR3 protein: ASSYGLALDTQY
J gene: TRBJ1-1; V gene: TRBV4-1; CDR3 protein: ASSQEGTGNTEAF
J gene: TRBJ1-1; V gene: TRBV12-3/TRBV12-4; CDR3 protein: ASMSRGAGTAF
J gene: TRBJ2-1; V gene: TRBV4-1; CDR3 protein: ASSQDSTGGPYNEQF
J gene: TRBJ1-1; V gene: TRBV5-5; CDR3 protein: ASSFSDLGAGTEAF
J gene: TRBJ2-2; V gene: TRBV7-2; CDR3 protein: ASSLSPQRTGELF
J gene: TRBJ2-6; V gene: TRBV5-1; CDR3 protein: ASSLGGPSGANVLT
J gene: TRBJ1-3; V gene: TRBV7-9; CDR3 protein: ASSASGFSGNTIY
J gene: TRBJ2-2; V gene: TRBV5-1; CDR3 protein: ASSLLGPVLF
J gene: TRBJ2-1; V gene: TRBV12-3/TRBV12-4; CDR3 protein: ATLRNGAYNEQF
J gene: TRBJ2-7; V gene: TRBV28; CDR3 protein: ASSLDGLYEQY
J gene: TRBJ2-7; V gene: TRBV7-2; CDR3 protein: ASSSTGHYEQY
J gene: TRBJ2-3; V gene: TRBV9; CDR3 protein: ASSVGKLAGGPTQY
J gene: TRBJ2-1; V gene: TRBV12-3/TRBV12-4; CDR3 protein: ASSLGQGKF